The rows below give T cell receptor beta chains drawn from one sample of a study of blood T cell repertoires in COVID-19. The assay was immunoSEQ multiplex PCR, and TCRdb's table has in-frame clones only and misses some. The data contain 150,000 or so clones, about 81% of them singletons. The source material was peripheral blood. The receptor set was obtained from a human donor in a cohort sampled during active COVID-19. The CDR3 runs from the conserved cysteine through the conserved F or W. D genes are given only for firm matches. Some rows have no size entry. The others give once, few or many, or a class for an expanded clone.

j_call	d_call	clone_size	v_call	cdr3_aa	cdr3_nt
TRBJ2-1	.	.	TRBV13	CASSPDSIKTQSSYNEQFF	TGTGCCAGCAGCCCGGACAGCATAAAAACCCAGAGCTCCTACAATGAGCAGTTCTTC
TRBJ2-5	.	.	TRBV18	CASSPVGAQETQYF	TGTGCCAGCTCACCAGTGGGGGCCCAAGAGACCCAGTACTTC
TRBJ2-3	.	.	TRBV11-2	CASSFPLVGSDTQYF	TGTGCCAGCAGCTTCCCCCTGGTGGGCTCGGATACGCAGTATTTT
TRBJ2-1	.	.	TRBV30	CAWSVRHPAVDYNEQFF	TGTGCCTGGAGTGTACGTCATCCAGCGGTGGACTACAATGAGCAGTTCTTC
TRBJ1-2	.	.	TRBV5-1	CASSQGSAGTNYGYTF	TGCGCCAGCAGCCAAGGCTCGGCAGGGACTAACTATGGCTACACCTTC
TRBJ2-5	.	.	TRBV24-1	CATAGLETQYF	TGTGCCACCGCCGGGTTGGAGACCCAGTACTTC
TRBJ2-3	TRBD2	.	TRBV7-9	CASSPGIAGADTQYF	TGTGCCAGCAGCCCCGGCATCGCGGGAGCAGATACGCAGTATTTT
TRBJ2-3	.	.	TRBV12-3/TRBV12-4	CASSFGGTDTQYF	TGTGCCAGCAGTTTCGGGGGCACAGATACGCAGTATTTT
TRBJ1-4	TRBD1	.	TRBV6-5	CASSYSQGNEKLFF	TGTGCCAGCAGTTATTCACAGGGGAATGAAAAACTGTTTTTT
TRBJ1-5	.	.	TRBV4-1	CASSQGPGVPQHF	TGCGCCAGCAGCCAAGGTCCGGGGGTGCCCCAGCATTTT
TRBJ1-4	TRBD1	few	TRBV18	CASSPGQGTEKLFF	TGTGCCAGCTCACCGGGACAGGGGACCGAAAAACTGTTTTTT
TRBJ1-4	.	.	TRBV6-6	CASSYSGPLTEKLFF	TGTGCCAGCAGTTACTCGGGCCCGCTGACTGAAAAACTGTTTTTT
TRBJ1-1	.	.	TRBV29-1	CSAKIQGMQAFF	TGCAGCGCCAAAATCCAGGGTATGCAAGCTTTCTTT
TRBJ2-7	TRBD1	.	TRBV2	CASSEGDRGYEEQYF	TGTGCCAGCAGTGAAGGGGACAGGGGGTATGAAGAGCAGTACTTC
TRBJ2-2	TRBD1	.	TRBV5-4	CASSIGQGYTGELFF	TGTGCCAGCAGCATAGGACAGGGTTACACCGGGGAGCTGTTTTTT
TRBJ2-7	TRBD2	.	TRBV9	CASSMGLAYEQYF	TGTGCCAGCAGCATGGGACTAGCCTACGAGCAGTACTTC
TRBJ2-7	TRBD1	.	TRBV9	CASSVDRGPYEQYF	TGTGCCAGCAGCGTAGACAGGGGTCCCTACGAGCAGTACTTC
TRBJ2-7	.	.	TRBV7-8	CASSLTDTAGYEQYF	TGTGCCAGCAGCTTGACCGACACAGCGGGCTACGAGCAGTACTTC
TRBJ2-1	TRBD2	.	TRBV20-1	CSASGLAGARSSYNEQFF	TGCAGTGCTAGTGGACTAGCGGGAGCCCGGAGCTCCTACAATGAGCAGTTCTTC
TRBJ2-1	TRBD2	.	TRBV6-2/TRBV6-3	CASSSGFAGGAYNEQFF	TGTGCCAGCAGTTCAGGATTCGCGGGGGGTGCCTACAATGAGCAGTTCTTC
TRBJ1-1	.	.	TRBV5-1	CASRDISGTDEAFF	TGCGCCAGCAGAGATATTAGCGGGACGGATGAAGCTTTCTTT
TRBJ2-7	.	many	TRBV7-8	CASNPTSSSYEQYF	TGTGCCAGCAATCCTACGTCGAGCTCCTACGAGCAGTACTTC
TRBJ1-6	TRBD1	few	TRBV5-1	CASSGVTGAFSNSPLHF	TGCGCCAGCAGCGGAGTCACAGGGGCATTCTCCAATTCACCCCTCCACTTT
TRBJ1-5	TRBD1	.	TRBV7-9	CASSPEGAREPQHF	TGTGCCAGCAGCCCCGAGGGGGCTAGGGAGCCCCAGCATTTT
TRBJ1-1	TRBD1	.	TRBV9	CASSVDRVDTEAFF	TGTGCCAGCAGCGTTGACAGGGTGGACACTGAAGCTTTCTTT
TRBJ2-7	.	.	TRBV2	CASSEAGTPPYEQYF	TGTGCCAGCAGTGAAGCCGGGACACCACCCTACGAGCAGTACTTC
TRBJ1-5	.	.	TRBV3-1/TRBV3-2	CASSQQGARIDQPQHF	TGTGCCAGCAGCCAACAGGGTGCGCGTATCGATCAGCCCCAGCATTTT
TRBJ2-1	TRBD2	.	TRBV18	CASSPQAGGLTQFF	TGTGCCAGCTCACCACAAGCGGGGGGGCTGACGCAGTTCTTC
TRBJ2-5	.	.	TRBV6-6	CASSYRQPRAETQYF	TGTGCCAGCAGTTATAGGCAGCCGAGGGCTGAGACCCAGTACTTC
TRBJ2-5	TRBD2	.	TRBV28	CASAGVAGAQETQYF	TGTGCCAGCGCTGGGGTAGCGGGGGCCCAAGAGACCCAGTACTTC
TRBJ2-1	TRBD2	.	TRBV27	CASGTSGREEQFF	TGTGCCAGCGGGACTAGCGGGAGAGAGGAGCAGTTCTTC
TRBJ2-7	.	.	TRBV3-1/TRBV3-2	CASSPNYGDYEQYF	TGTGCCAGCAGCCCAAACTATGGCGACTACGAGCAGTACTTC
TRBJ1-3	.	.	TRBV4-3	CASSQGGNRAGNTIYF	TGCGCCAGCAGCCAAGGAGGGAACCGGGCTGGAAACACCATATATTTT
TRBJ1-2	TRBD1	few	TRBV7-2	CASSLSGTGGLSYTF	TGTGCCAGCAGCTTATCCGGGACAGGGGGTCTAAGCTACACCTTC
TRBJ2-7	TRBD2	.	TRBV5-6	CASSPEPAGFYEQYF	TGTGCCAGCAGCCCGGAACCAGCGGGATTTTACGAGCAGTACTTC
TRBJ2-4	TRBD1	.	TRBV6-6	CASSRLPGQGTKNIQYF	TGTGCCAGCAGTCGTCTCCCGGGACAGGGGACCAAAAACATTCAGTACTTC
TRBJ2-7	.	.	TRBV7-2	CASSLVGGGFVPYEQYF	TGTGCCAGCAGCTTAGTGGGGGGGGGCTTTGTTCCCTACGAGCAGTACTTC
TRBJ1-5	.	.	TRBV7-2	CASSFANGQPQHF	TGTGCCAGCAGCTTCGCCAACGGGCAGCCCCAGCATTTT
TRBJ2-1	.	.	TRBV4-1	CASQPEDTYNEQFF	TGCGCCAGCCAGCCAGAGGATACCTACAATGAGCAGTTCTTC
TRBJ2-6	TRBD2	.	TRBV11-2	CASSRAGLAGGSGANVLTF	TGTGCCAGCAGCAGAGCCGGACTAGCGGGAGGGTCTGGGGCCAACGTCCTGACTTTC
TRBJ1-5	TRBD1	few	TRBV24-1	CATSDSSGTGPYSNQPQHF	TGTGCCACCAGTGATTCTTCCGGGACAGGGCCATATAGCAATCAGCCCCAGCATTTT
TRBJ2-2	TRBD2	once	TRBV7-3	CASSFREAGTNTGELFF	TGTGCCAGCAGCTTTAGGGAAGCGGGGACGAACACCGGGGAGCTGTTTTTT
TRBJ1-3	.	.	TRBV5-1	CASSLAGGSGNTIYF	TGCGCCAGCAGCTTGGCGGGGGGCTCTGGAAACACCATATATTTT
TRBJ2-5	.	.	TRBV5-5	CASSLETRGQETQYF	TGTGCCAGCAGCTTGGAGACTCGCGGCCAAGAGACCCAGTACTTC
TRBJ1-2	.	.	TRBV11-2	CASSLGLDYGYTF	TGTGCCAGCAGCTTAGGCCTAGACTATGGCTACACCTTC
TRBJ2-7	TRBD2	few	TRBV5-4	CASSVGLAGGGQGEQYF	TGTGCCAGCAGCGTAGGACTAGCGGGAGGGGGACAGGGCGAGCAGTACTTC
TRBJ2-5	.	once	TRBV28	CASLEVETQYF	TGTGCCAGCCTCGAGGTGGAGACCCAGTACTTC
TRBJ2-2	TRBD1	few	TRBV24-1	CATSDFGTGLTGELFF	TGTGCCACCAGTGATTTCGGGACAGGTCTCACCGGGGAGCTGTTTTTT
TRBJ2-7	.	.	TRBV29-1	CSFSGTGIYEQYF	TGCAGCTTCAGCGGGACAGGTATCTACGAGCAGTACTTC
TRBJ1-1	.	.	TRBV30	CAWSDPGRATEAFF	TGTGCCTGGAGTGATCCGGGAAGGGCCACTGAAGCTTTCTTT
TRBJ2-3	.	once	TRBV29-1	CSVDPGGTDTQYF	TGCAGCGTTGACCCCGGGGGCACAGATACGCAGTATTTT
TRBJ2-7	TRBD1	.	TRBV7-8	CASSLVDRGMQYF	TGTGCCAGCAGCTTAGTGGACAGGGGTATGCAGTACTTC
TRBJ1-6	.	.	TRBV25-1	CASSESWRGGDSPLHF	TGTGCCAGCAGTGAATCTTGGCGGGGCGGGGATTCACCCCTCCACTTT
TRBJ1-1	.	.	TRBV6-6	CASSGSDREAFF	TGTGCCAGCTCGGGCTCGGACAGAGAAGCTTTCTTT
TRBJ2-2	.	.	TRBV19	CASRIQGAGAGELFF	TGTGCCAGTAGAATCCAAGGGGCAGGGGCCGGGGAGCTGTTTTTT
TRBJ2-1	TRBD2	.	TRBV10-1	CASSEGLAEMSSYNEQFF	TGCGCCAGCAGCGAGGGACTAGCGGAAATGAGCTCCTACAATGAGCAGTTCTTC
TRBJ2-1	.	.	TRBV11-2	CASSLVRGSYNEQFF	TGTGCCAGCAGCTTAGTTCGGGGCTCCTACAATGAGCAGTTCTTC
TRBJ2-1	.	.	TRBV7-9	CASSELAGNEQFF	TGTGCCAGCAGCGAGCTGGCGGGCAATGAGCAGTTCTTC